This T cell receptor (beta chain) was observed in a study of blood T cell repertoires in COVID-19. For the study at large: Samples came from the United States, Italy and Spain, spanning acute and convalescent COVID-19. Sources were T cells, B-cell-depleted T cells, or PBMCs; the material itself was cDNA or gDNA.

The germline V gene encodes CDR1 LNHDA and CDR2 SQIVND (reference sequence). There are 15 residues in the CDR3. Trimming left V 7 bases short and J 3 bases short, with 16 bases between. Authors' methods: Reference gene primer amplification gave estimated nucleated cell counts. Some clones are missing from TCRdb's copy, which holds only in-frame ones; the method was immunoSEQ multiplex PCR. The DNA was the basis for D and trimming; V, J and clone size are from that table. The data contain roughly 110,000 clones, under 85% of them singletons. Sequencing was performed on peripheral blood. The sequence was collected from an older woman with acute or convalescent COVID-19. The chain carries TRBV19 and TRBJ1-5; D not resolved. The CDR3 reads CASTGRVVDNQPQHF. CDR3 sequence (DNA): TGTGCCAGTACGGGAAGGGTTGTGGACAATCAGCCCCAGCATTTT.